This entry concerns a single T cell receptor beta chain. What it recognizes is unknown. This sample is drawn from a study of cytomegalovirus exposure and HLA in healthy donors. Findings of the study overall: Many donors carried some public TCRs, although rarity characterized most TCR sequences.

13 Jbeta primers and 60 Vbeta primers were used for the PCR. Clones were sequenced by immunoSEQ multiplex PCR, and TCRdb holds only the in-frame ones, with some missing. There are nearly 110,000 clones in the sample; 77% occur only once, and 4.2% lies in the top ten. This CDR3 has 11 residues. V lost 3 bases and J lost 8, with 7 bases in between. Germline CDR1 is MNHNY and CDR2 is SVGAGI (reference sequence). The genes are TRBV6-6 and TRBJ1-2; D uncertain. Sequencing used PBMCs. This TCR came from a male donor in good health and CMV-seronegative. The CDR3: CASSYHSGYTF. DNA for the CDR3: TGTGCCAGCAGTTATCACTCCGGCTACACCTTC.